These 27 T cell receptor beta chains were sequenced from one sample in a study of CD8 T cells in ankylosing spondylitis (dated by TCRdb to the late 2010s). Their antigens remain unidentified. The library relied on 5' RACE. The data were produced on an Illumina HiSeq 2500. TCRdb reprocessing: public reads trimmed at Q25 with fastp, clones called with MiXCR, in-frame beta chains kept. Here each entry gathers all rows of one CDR3 protein and keeps the most common genes and DNA. The sample table contains fewer than 450,000 distinct CDR3 sequences; only one count was recorded for about a sixth of them. The ten largest clones add up to 1% of the sample. Overall results and qualifications from the work: A TCR beta motif of several highly homologous amino acid variants appeared characteristic of blood from ankylosing spondylitis patients.

Sequencing was done on a sample of blood, either unsorted or a sorted T cell fraction (not recorded which). The receptors originated from a male donor with ankylosing spondylitis.

This chain joins TRBV20-1 and TRBJ2-3; 13 bases fit TRBD2. This CDR3 region has 15 residues. V lost 5 bases and J lost 6; bases outside the gene matches: 8. Germline CDR1 reads DFQATT; CDR2 reads SNEGSKA (reference sequence). For the CDR3, the DNA is TGCAGTGCTTTACTAGCGGGAGGGCCGGGGGATACGCAGTATTTT. Translation gives CSALLAGGPGDTQYF.

V usage is TRBV4-2 and J usage is TRBJ2-7; 11 nucleotides align to TRBD2. With 2 bases clipped from V and 0 bases from J, the junction kept 6 bases outside the gene matches. The CDR3 is 17 residues long. Germline V gene data show CDR1 as LGHNA and CDR2 as YNFKEQ. The CDR3 reads CASSQSSGRPSSYEQYF. The CDR3 nucleotides are TGTGCCAGCAGCCAATCTAGCGGGAGGCCTAGCTCCTACGAGCAGTACTTC.

This chain uses TRBV30 with TRBJ2-5; D may be TRBD1 (5 bases). Germline V gives CDR1 GTSNPN, CDR2 SVGIG (reference sequence). The CDR3 contains 14 residues. V was clipped by 1 base and J by 5 bases, with 14 bases between them. The CDR3 protein is CAWSESGYRETQYF. The CDR3 coding sequence is TGTGCCTGGAGTGAGTCAGGGTATAGGGAGACCCAGTACTTC.

The CDR3 loop reads CASSPGLASSYNEQFF. The CDR3 nucleotides read TGTGCCAGCAGTCCAGGACTAGCTTCCTCCTACAATGAGCAGTTCTTC. The chain combines TRBV28 with TRBJ2-1; 8 bases agree with TRBD2. This CDR3 has 16 amino acids. From germline, CDR1 is MDHEN and CDR2 SYDVKM. J was trimmed by 0 bases and V by 5 bases; bases with no gene match: 6.

This clonotype was seen ten or more times. The chain is built from TRBV29-1 and TRBJ2-3, with 8 nucleotides matching TRBD2. V lost 6 bases and J lost 5; bases outside the gene matches: 7. Germline V gives CDR1 SQVTM, CDR2 ANQGSEA. CDR3 length: 13 amino acids. CDR3 amino acids: CSVLAGFVDTQYF. In DNA, the CDR3 is TGCAGCGTCTTAGCGGGATTTGTAGATACGCAGTATTTT.

V usage is TRBV7-9 and J usage is TRBJ1-1; 8 positions agree with TRBD1. The junction had 8 bases not matched to a gene; V was cut back by 5 bases and J by 0 bases. The CDR3 sequence is 16 residues long. Germline V gene sequence: CDR1 SEHNR, CDR2 FQNEAQ (reference sequence). CDR3 nucleotide sequence: TGTGCCAGCAGCCCCCAGACAGGGGCCGTGAACACTGAAGCTTTCTTT. Translating it yields CASSPQTGAVNTEAFF.

The chain employs TRBV5-1 and TRBJ1-6, with D perhaps matching TRBD1 (6 bases). Germline CDR1 reads SGHRS; CDR2 reads YFSETQ. The CDR3 has 15 amino acids. With 0 bases removed from V and 9 bases from J, the gap between germline ends came to 13 bases. In nucleotides, the CDR3 is TGCGCCAGCAGCTTGGTTGCAGGGGCGTCTTCACCCCTCCACTTT. Translated: CASSLVAGASSPLHF.

This clonotype showed up just a few times. J is TRBJ2-5 and V is TRBV5-6; TRBD2 aligns across 14 bases. Germline V CDR1 and CDR2: SGHDT, YYEEEE. V gave up 3 bases and J gave up 1 base; unmatched junction bases: 8. This CDR3 is built from 18 residues. This CDR3 reads CASSSGLAGGPSQETQYF. CDR3 sequence (DNA): TGTGCCAGCAGCTCCGGACTAGCGGGGGGCCCCTCCCAAGAGACCCAGTACTTC.

The chain joins TRBV3-1 to TRBJ1-2; D uncertain. This CDR3 has 15 amino acids. Trimming shortened V by 4 bases and J by 0 bases, and 12 bases separated the two germline ends. Looked up from germline, CDR1 is LGHDT and CDR2 is YNNKEL (reference sequence). The CDR3 region is CASSPSLVPNYGYTF. CDR3 bases: TGTGCCAGCAGCCCTAGTCTGGTACCTAACTATGGCTACACCTTC.

The rearrangement joins TRBV20-1 to TRBJ2-5, with TRBD2 as a possible D gene (7 bases). Looked up from germline, CDR1 is DFQATT and CDR2 is SNEGSKA (reference sequence). The CDR3 totals 15 residues. Deletions cut 0 bases from V and 5 bases from J, with 16 bases between. The CDR3 loop reads CSARELYGGLETQYF. CDR3 nucleotides: TGCAGTGCTAGAGAATTATACGGGGGGCTGGAGACCCAGTACTTC.

This clonotype was seen ten or more times. The genes are TRBV7-9 and TRBJ2-3, with TRBD2 identical over 8 bases. The CDR3 length is 16 residues. Looked up from germline, CDR1 is SEHNR and CDR2 is FQNEAQ (reference sequence). V was pared by 4 bases and J by 1 base, with 7 bases of the junction left unmatched. DNA for the CDR3: TGTGCCAGCAGCTCCACCGGGACTAGGGGCACAGATACGCAGTATTTT. Encoded protein: CASSSTGTRGTDTQYF.

The genes are TRBV6-2 or TRBV6-3 and TRBJ1-1, with D possibly TRBD1 on 5 matching bases. The CDR3 runs 13 residues. From germline, CDR1 is MNHEY and CDR2 SVGEGT. V gave up 6 bases and J gave up 1 base, with 9 bases separating them. The CDR3 protein is CASRKTANTEAFF. Written as DNA, the CDR3 is TGTGCCAGCAGAAAGACAGCGAACACTGAAGCTTTCTTT.

The chain uses TRBV5-1 and TRBJ1-1; TRBD1 aligns across 8 bases. Trimming at V came to 0 bases and at J to 1 base, leaving 5 bases not matched to a gene. The length of the CDR3 is 16 residues. The V gene's germline CDR1 is SGHRS and CDR2 YFSETQ. For the CDR3, the DNA is TGCGCCAGCAGCTTGGGGCGGACAGGGACGAACACTGAAGCTTTCTTT. Its translation: CASSLGRTGTNTEAFF.

This clonotype was seen a few times. The chain joins TRBV12-3 or TRBV12-4 to TRBJ1-2; D gene ambiguous. The V gene lost 1 base and the J gene lost 4 bases, with 7 bases spanning the gap. There are 13 residues in the CDR3. CDR3 amino acids: CASSLEGPYGYTF. The CDR3 nucleotides read TGTGCCAGCAGTTTAGAGGGTCCCTATGGCTACACCTTC.

This clonotype was seen many times. The chain combines TRBV20-1 with TRBJ1-1; 9 bases match TRBD1. Germline lookup yields CDR1 DFQATT and CDR2 SNEGSKA (reference sequence). This CDR3 contains 14 residues. After removal of 3 bases from V and 11 bases from J, the junction contained 13 bases not matched to a gene. The CDR3 DNA reads as TGCAGTGCTAGTGGGACAGGGAACGCGGTCAACGCTTTCTTT. It encodes CSASGTGNAVNAFF.

The rearrangement joins TRBV7-3 to TRBJ2-1; no clear D. Germline V lookup: CDR1 SGHTA, CDR2 FQGTGA. The germline V and J ends were trimmed by 2 bases and 8 bases, with 10 bases remaining between them. The CDR3 has 13 amino acids. The CDR3 loop reads CASSLQPSHEQFF. The CDR3 coding sequence is TGTGCCAGCAGCTTACAGCCTAGTCATGAGCAGTTCTTC.

This clonotype was observed a few times. The chain joins TRBV20-1 to TRBJ2-1, with 10 bases lining up with TRBD2. There are 14 residues in the CDR3. Germline CDR1 is DFQATT and CDR2 is SNEGSKA (reference sequence). V lost 7 bases to trimming and J lost 3 bases; unmatched junction nucleotides: 6. CDR3 amino acids: CSVEREGNYNEQFF. In DNA, the CDR3 is TGCAGTGTTGAGCGGGAGGGTAACTACAATGAGCAGTTCTTC.

This clonotype came up many times. The chain couples TRBV7-2 to TRBJ2-3; the D gene is possibly TRBD1 (6 bases). The V gene lost 4 bases and the J gene lost 2 bases, with 10 bases spanning the gap. The CDR3 runs 14 residues. Per germline, CDR1 SGHTA and CDR2 FQGNSA. The CDR3 loop is CASSSQGTTDTQYF. The CDR3 DNA sequence: TGTGCCAGCAGCTCGCAGGGGACCACAGATACGCAGTATTTT.

This clonotype was detected a few times. This rearrangement joins TRBV10-3 to TRBJ1-5; no definite D call. From germline, CDR1 is ENHRY and CDR2 SYGVKD. Trimming cost V 2 bases and J 4 bases, with 15 bases left between them. CDR3 length: 16 residues. CDR3 DNA sequence: TGTGCCATCAGTGAGCCGGACTCCGGAGGGAATCAGCCCCAGCATTTT. Translating it yields CAISEPDSGGNQPQHF.

The rearrangement uses TRBV15 and TRBJ1-1; the match to TRBD1 covers 8 bases. The junction had 13 bases not matched to a gene; V was cut back by 0 bases and J by 4 bases. The CDR3 runs 18 residues. The germline gives CDR1 LNHNV, CDR2 YYDKDF (reference sequence). CDR3 residues: CATSRDAGTGLSFTEAFF. The CDR3 coding sequence is TGTGCCACCAGCAGAGATGCCGGGACAGGACTTTCTTTCACTGAAGCTTTCTTT.

CDR3 DNA sequence: TGTGCCAGCAATTTCGGTGACACCGGGGAGCTGTTTTTT. It codes for CASNFGDTGELFF. The chain employs TRBV21-1 and TRBJ2-2. TRBV21-1 is marked as a pseudogene. The CDR3 has 13 amino acids.

This clonotype was picked up a small number of times. The CDR3 DNA follows: TGTGCCAGCAGCCACCCGGACCTGAGGGAGACCCAGTACTTC. Its protein is CASSHPDLRETQYF. The chain joins TRBV4-2 to TRBJ2-5; D remains unclear. Trimming left V 3 bases short and J 5 bases short, with 13 bases between. CDR1 and CDR2 from the germline V gene are LGHNA and YNFKEQ. This CDR3 has 14 residues.

This clonotype was recorded many times. This chain connects TRBV12-3 or TRBV12-4 to TRBJ1-2; 7 nucleotides agree with TRBD1. Trimming at V came to 5 bases and at J to 0 bases, leaving 9 bases not matched to a gene. This CDR3 spans 16 amino acids. The DNA of the CDR3 is TGTGCCAGCAGTATTGGGACAGTTGAAACTAACTATGGCTACACCTTC. It is translated as CASSIGTVETNYGYTF.

The table lists this clonotype with many counts. The chain carries TRBV5-1 and TRBJ2-1, with a weak D call TRBD1 (6 bases). V shed 2 bases and J shed 4 bases, with 13 bases lying between them. Germline CDR1 is SGHRS and CDR2 is YFSETQ. CDR3 length: 15 residues. CDR3 sequence: CASSFQGQPYNEQFF. DNA for the CDR3: TGCGCCAGCAGCTTCCAGGGGCAACCATACAATGAGCAGTTCTTC.

The chain links TRBV7-2 to TRBJ1-1, with D maybe TRBD1 (5 bases). CDR1 is SGHTA, CDR2 FQGNSA, per germline. Between the trimmed V and J ends, which lost 2 bases and 9 bases, there was a span of 10 bases. The CDR3 is made up of 12 amino acids. CDR3 residues: CASSLKQDQAFF. Written as DNA, the CDR3 is TGTGCCAGCAGCTTAAAACAGGATCAAGCTTTCTTT.

The table lists this clonotype with a few counts. V is TRBV18 and J is TRBJ2-7; D is uncertain. Deletions cut 3 bases from V and 3 bases from J, with 12 bases between. The CDR3 is 14 amino acids. CDR1 KGHSH and CDR2 LQKENI come from the germline V gene. The CDR3 loop reads CASSPDGYYYEQYF. The CDR3 DNA reads TGTGCCAGCTCACCGGACGGATACTACTACGAGCAGTACTTC.

A few counts support this clonotype. The chain recombines TRBV12-3 or TRBV12-4 with TRBJ1-2, with D perhaps TRBD1 (6 bases). V was pared by 5 bases and J by 7 bases, with 14 bases between. The CDR3 has 13 residues. The CDR3: CASSDPRGSGYTF. DNA for the CDR3: TGTGCCAGCAGTGATCCAAGGGGGTCTGGCTACACCTTC.